A single sample is the source of the 22 T cell receptor beta chains below, sequenced in a study of regulatory T cells in long-lasting Graves disease. CDR3 regions were amplified by Arm-PCR using iRepertoire HTBI primers to build TCR beta libraries. MiXCR, run by TCRdb on the multiplex PCR reads, gives a single entry per CDR3 protein. The table includes roughly 380,000 distinct CDR3 sequences, 16% detected once. The time point is: newly diagnosed GD, antithyroid drugs for less than 3 months. The authors made the TCR library using RNA they extracted from PBMCs. The sample was also linked to a second study, of T cells in Graves' hyperthyroidism and ophthalmopathy.

The material sequenced was peripheral blood mononuclear cells (PBMCs), taken at new diagnosis, from a patient treated with antithyroid drugs. These receptors came from a man aged 35 to 55 with Graves disease.

This clonotype was picked up many times. The chain employs TRBV30 and TRBJ1-4, with 9 bases identical to TRBD1. CDR1 is GTSNPN, CDR2 SVGIG, per germline (reference sequence). This CDR3 region has 16 residues. Trimming took 2 bases from V and 1 from J; bases not matched to a gene: 5. The CDR3: CAWSRDRVGTNEKLFF. The DNA of the CDR3 is TGTGCCTGGAGTCGGGACAGGGTGGGAACTAATGAAAAACTGTTTTTT. The full variable domain, rest sourced from reference TRBV30 and TRBJ1-4, is SQTIHQWPATLVQPVGSPLSLECTVEGTSNPNLYWYRQAAGRGLQLLFYSVGIGQISSEVPQNLSASRPQDRQFILSSKKLLLSDSGFYLCAWSRDRVGTNEKLFFGSGTQLSVL.

This clonotype has ten or more counts. The chain has TRBV12-3 or TRBV12-4 and TRBJ1-5, with D perhaps TRBD1 (5 bases). The CDR3 sequence is 15 residues long. The V and J ends lost 5 bases and 2 bases respectively, with 13 bases between them. The CDR3 region has the DNA TGTGCCAGCAGTCGCCTGGGGGAGGGCAATCAGCCCCAGCATTTT. This gives the protein CASSRLGEGNQPQHF.

Notes on this clonotype: A read error is possible here, since a much larger clone lies one base away. V and J are TRBV6-2 or TRBV6-3 and TRBJ2-3, with D maybe TRBD2 (6 bases). The CDR3 consists of 14 residues. V shed 6 bases and J shed 9 bases, with 19 bases lying between them. From germline, CDR1 is MNHEY and CDR2 SVGEGT. The CDR3 here is CASSQGLTPDTQYF. The CDR3 DNA reads TGTGCCAGCAGCCAGGGACTTACCCCTGACACGCAGTATTTT.

This clonotype was counted many times. The chain couples TRBV7-8 to TRBJ2-3; 12 bases map to TRBD2. This CDR3 spans 18 amino acids. V dropped 5 bases and J dropped 0; count of bases not matched to a gene: 9. Germline V gene sequence: CDR1 SGHVS, CDR2 FQNEAQ. The CDR3 sequence: CASSPLTSGGSSTDTQYF. The DNA of the CDR3 is TGTGCCAGCAGCCCCCTGACTAGCGGGGGATCTAGCACAGATACGCAGTATTTT. Together with reference TRBV7-8 and TRBJ2-3, the CDR3 gives the full variable domain: GAGVSQSPRYKVAKRGQDVALRCDPISGHVSLFWYQQALGQGPEFLTYFQNEAQLDKSGLPSDRFFAERPEGSVSTLKIQRTQQEDSAVYLCASSPLTSGGSSTDTQYFGPGTRLTVL.

This clonotype came up many times. The CDR3 loop is CASIGPNTEAFF. CDR3 nucleotide sequence: TGTGCCAGCATAGGACCGAACACTGAAGCTTTCTTT. V usage is TRBV28 and J usage is TRBJ1-1, with D hard to call. Germline CDR1 is MDHEN and CDR2 is SYDVKM. The germline V and J ends were trimmed by 7 bases and 1 base, with 7 bases remaining between them. The CDR3 is 12 residues long.

This clonotype was found many times. The J gene is TRBJ1-5, the V gene TRBV7-2; D may be TRBD1 (5 bases). This CDR3 is built from 16 residues. Germline V CDR1 and CDR2: SGHTA, FQGNSA. The V and J ends lost 4 bases and 1 base respectively, with 14 bases between them. CDR3 residues: CASSYGTGRSNQPQHF. DNA for the CDR3: TGTGCCAGCAGCTACGGGACGGGTCGGAGCAATCAGCCCCAGCATTTT.

The gene calls are TRBV20-1 and TRBJ2-7; the D is unclear. The CDR3 runs to 13 residues. V lost 7 bases and J lost 0, with 13 bases in between. CDR1 DFQATT and CDR2 SNEGSKA come from the germline V gene (reference sequence). The CDR3 nucleotides are TGCAGTGTAGTCCGTGGGGTCTCCTACGAGCAGTACTTC. Encoded protein: CSVVRGVSYEQYF.

This clonotype was observed at least ten times. This CDR3 reads CASSQDRVEAPEAFF. CDR3 coding DNA: TGTGCCAGCAGTCAGGACAGGGTTGAGGCTCCTGAAGCTTTCTTT. This rearrangement joins TRBV6-1 to TRBJ1-1; 8 nucleotides line up with TRBD1. Germline loops: CDR1 MNHNS, CDR2 SASEGT. V was clipped by 5 bases and J by 6 bases; unmatched bases: 11. The CDR3 consists of 15 residues.

The chain is built from TRBV5-1 and TRBJ2-7; D is ambiguous. Per germline, CDR1 SGHRS and CDR2 YFSETQ. Trimming removed 6 bases from V and 0 bases from J, with 13 bases in between. The CDR3 sequence is 14 residues long. The CDR3 DNA reads as TGCGCCAGCAAAGAGGCGGATTCCTCCTACGAGCAGTACTTC. This sequence encodes CASKEADSSYEQYF.

The chain employs TRBV7-9 and TRBJ1-4; TRBD1 matches 7 bases. Germline V CDR1 and CDR2: SEHNR, FQNEAQ (reference sequence). J was trimmed by 3 bases and V by 5 bases; bases with no gene match: 6. The CDR3 is 15 residues long. The CDR3 loop reads CASSPRQGSNEKLFF. DNA of the CDR3: TGTGCCAGCAGCCCCAGACAGGGATCTAATGAAAAACTGTTTTTT.

There are many counts of this clonotype. The rearrangement links TRBV5-1 to TRBJ2-3; perhaps TRBD2 as D (6 bases). V was pared by 0 bases and J by 7 bases, with 18 bases between. The CDR3 runs to 16 residues. Germline CDR1 SGHRS, CDR2 YFSETQ. The CDR3 DNA sequence: TGCGCCAGCAGCTTGGCCGGTCTAGCGTTTCGGAATACGCAGTATTTT. Translated: CASSLAGLAFRNTQYF. Looking up the rest from reference TRBV5-1 and TRBJ2-3 gives the full variable domain: KAGVTQTPRYLIKTRGQQVTLSCSPISGHRSVSWYQQTPGQGLQFLFEYFSETQRNKGNFPGRFSGRQFSNSRSEMNVSTLELGDSALYLCASSLAGLAFRNTQYFGPGTRLTVL.

The chain couples TRBV20-1 to TRBJ2-6; D is possibly TRBD2 (6 bases). Trimming stripped 6 bases from V and 0 bases from J, with 12 bases between. The CDR3 sequence is 15 residues long. The V gene's germline CDR1 is DFQATT and CDR2 SNEGSKA (reference sequence). CDR3 amino acids: CSAREVRSGANVLTF. In nucleotides, the CDR3 is TGCAGTGCAAGGGAGGTACGCTCTGGGGCCAACGTCCTGACTTTC.

This clonotype was recorded many times. This sequence joins TRBV12-3 or TRBV12-4 and TRBJ2-1; 8 nucleotides match TRBD1. The junction had 9 bases not matched to a gene; V was cut back by 5 bases and J by 3 bases. This CDR3 has 16 amino acids. CDR3 DNA: TGTGCCAGCAGTCCAGGACAGGGCCTATACTACAATGAGCAGTTCTTC. Residues: CASSPGQGLYYNEQFF.

The chain couples TRBV15 to TRBJ2-7; 9 bases fit TRBD1. The V gene end was trimmed by 4 bases and the J gene end by 4 bases; junction bases not matched to a gene: 8. The CDR3 extends over 15 amino acids. The V gene's germline CDR1 is LNHNV and CDR2 YYDKDF (reference sequence). As DNA, the CDR3 is TGTGCCACCAGCACCACACCGACAGGGGGGTACGAGCAGTACTTC. This sequence encodes CATSTTPTGGYEQYF.

The rearrangement links TRBV18 to TRBJ2-1; 16 nucleotides align to TRBD2. With 2 bases clipped from V and 4 bases from J, the junction kept 5 bases outside the gene matches. The germline V gene has CDR1 KGHSH and CDR2 LQKENI. The CDR3 is 18 amino acids. The CDR3 here is CASSPSGTSGGAYNEQFF. The CDR3 nucleotides read TGTGCCAGCTCACCAAGCGGGACTAGCGGGGGGGCGTACAATGAGCAGTTCTTC.

This clonotype was seen many times. The chain is built from TRBV12-3 or TRBV12-4 and TRBJ1-1, with 11 bases aligning to TRBD1. With V trimmed by 8 bases and J by 8 bases, 13 bases remained unmatched. The CDR3 spans 15 residues. The DNA of the CDR3 is TGTGCCAGCGGACCGTACCGGGACAGGGGGGCGGAAGCTTTCTTT. Residues: CASGPYRDRGAEAFF.

This clonotype was counted many times. The V call is TRBV6-2 or TRBV6-3, the J call TRBJ2-3; D is undetermined. CDR3 size: 15 residues. The germline V gene has CDR1 MNHEY and CDR2 SVGEGT. The germline V and J ends were trimmed by 0 bases and 3 bases, with 10 bases remaining between them. The CDR3 here is CASSYSVSWTDTQYF. The CDR3 coding sequence is TGTGCCAGCAGTTACTCGGTTAGCTGGACAGATACGCAGTATTTT.

The rearrangement joins TRBV6-2 or TRBV6-3 to TRBJ1-2; TRBD1 matches 9 bases. Trimming at V came to 5 bases and at J to 3 bases, leaving 7 bases not matched to a gene. Germline V gene sequence: CDR1 MNHEY, CDR2 SVGEGT. This CDR3 comprises 15 residues. The CDR3 loop reads CASSEGQGSYYGYTF. The CDR3 bases are TGTGCCAGCAGTGAAGGACAGGGGTCCTACTATGGCTACACCTTC.

This sequence joins TRBV20-1 and TRBJ2-2; 7 bases agree with TRBD1. The germline V gene has CDR1 DFQATT and CDR2 SNEGSKA (reference sequence). The CDR3 spans 16 residues. After removal of 1 base from V and 4 bases from J, the junction contained 9 bases not matched to a gene. This CDR3 is CSARALGDRFTGELFF. CDR3 bases: TGCAGTGCTAGAGCTCTAGGGGACAGATTCACCGGGGAGCTGTTTTTT.

This clonotype came up many times. The chain joins TRBV30 to TRBJ1-2; 10 nucleotides match TRBD1. The ends lost 0 bases at V and 5 bases at J; junction bases unmatched: 3. Germline values: CDR1 GTSNPN, CDR2 SVGIG (reference sequence). This CDR3 is 14 amino acids long. CDR3 loop: CAWSVLDRGYGYTF. The CDR3 bases are TGTGCCTGGAGTGTACTGGACAGGGGGTATGGCTACACCTTC.

The chain is built from TRBV29-1 and TRBJ2-1; D not resolved. Germline V lookup: CDR1 SQVTM, CDR2 ANQGSEA. This CDR3 has 10 residues. The V end was cut by 5 bases, the J end by 4 bases, with 3 bases between. The CDR3 nucleotides are TGCAGCGTTAATTACAATGAGCAGTTCTTC. Residues: CSVNYNEQFF.

This clonotype was seen just once. The V and J genes are TRBV7-2 and TRBJ2-7; D is unclear. The CDR3 is 13 amino acids. Trimming left V 6 bases short and J 0 bases short, with 9 bases between. The germline CDR1 and CDR2 sequences are SGHTA and FQGNSA. The CDR3 loop reads CASRADRSYEQYF. The DNA of the CDR3 is TGTGCCAGCAGGGCGGACCGCTCCTACGAGCAGTACTTC.